These 7 T cell receptor beta chains originate from one sample sequenced in a study of beta chain features in type 1 diabetes. Their cognate antigens are unknown. The authors reverse transcribed all of the isolated RNA, so sequencing captured expressed TCRB transcripts. Method: immunoSEQ multiplex PCR; TCRdb's copy keeps in-frame clones and lacks some. The sample carries fewer than 300,000 clones, about 20% recorded once. Points from the study as a whole: In all four CD4+ subsets, TCRB CDR3 length was significantly, moderately reduced in type 1 diabetes.

The sample was naive CD4+ T cells from blood. These TCRs come from a woman aged 40 to 50 with type 1 diabetes.

This clone has more than one count but fewer than ten. The CDR3 nucleotides read TGCGCCAGCAGCCAGCCGACCCGGGACAGGTCAACCTACGAGCAGTACTTC. Translated, it gives CASSQPTRDRSTYEQYF. J is TRBJ2-7 and V is TRBV4-1; 8 bases fit TRBD1. The trim removed 3 bases at V and 2 bases at J, leaving 12 bases unmatched. CDR1 is MGHRA, CDR2 YSYEKL, per germline. The CDR3 contains 17 residues.

The CDR3 nucleotides read TGCGCCAGCAGCTTGGGAAGACAGGGAAGAGGAGATACGCAGTATTTT. This codes for CASSLGRQGRGDTQYF. The chain is built from TRBV5-1 and TRBJ2-3, with 7 bases aligning to TRBD1. CDR3 length equals 16 residues. CDR1 and CDR2 (germline): SGHRS, YFSETQ. V was pared by 0 bases and J by 5 bases, with 9 bases of the junction left unmatched.

V usage is TRBV5-1 and J usage is TRBJ2-1; TRBD2 matches 7 bases. There are 16 residues in the CDR3. The germline V gene encodes CDR1 SGHRS and CDR2 YFSETQ. With V trimmed by 0 bases and J by 8 bases, 11 bases remained unmatched. The CDR3, as DNA: TGCGCCAGCAGCTTGGAATCCGCGGGAGATTCCTATGAGCAGTTCTTC. Protein sequence: CASSLESAGDSYEQFF.

The V gene is TRBV19, the J gene TRBJ1-1; D is unclear. In germline, CDR1 is LNHDA, CDR2 SQIVND (reference sequence). The CDR3 consists of 13 residues. V was clipped by 4 bases and J by 6 bases, with 12 bases between them. CDR3 sequence (DNA): TGTGCCAGTAGTAGGGGTATCGGGGCTGAAGCTTTCTTT. It is translated as CASSRGIGAEAFF.

This clone has more than one count but fewer than ten. Different DNA sequences within this sample yield the same CDR3. This chain uses TRBV5-1 with TRBJ2-7; D possibly corresponds to TRBD1 (5 bases). CDR1 SGHRS and CDR2 YFSETQ come from the germline V gene. Trimming shortened V by 3 bases and J by 0 bases, and 10 bases separated the two germline ends. This CDR3 has 14 residues. The CDR3 DNA reads as TGCGCCAGCAGCTCCACAGGATTCTCCTACGAGCAGTACTTC. Its protein is CASSSTGFSYEQYF. The whole variable domain, remainder taken from reference TRBV5-1 and TRBJ2-7, is KAGVTQTPRYLIKTRGQQVTLSCSPISGHRSVSWYQQTPGQGLQFLFEYFSETQRNKGNFPGRFSGRQFSNSRSEMNVSTLELGDSALYLCASSSTGFSYEQYFGPGTRLTVT.

The rearrangement joins TRBV14 to TRBJ2-3; possible D gene TRBD1, 5 bases. The CDR3 is 16 amino acids. V lost 5 bases to trimming and J lost 2 bases, with 17 bases between them. The V gene's germline CDR1 is SGHDN and CDR2 FVKESK. CDR3 nucleotide sequence: TGTGCCAGCAGCAGAAAACCGGACACCTACACAGATACGCAGTATTTT. Its protein is CASSRKPDTYTDTQYF.

This chain uses TRBV7-8 with TRBJ1-2; the D gene is possibly TRBD1 (5 bases). Germline V CDR1 and CDR2: SGHVS, FQNEAQ. The CDR3 loop spans 12 amino acids. The ends were cut back, 5 bases at V and 10 bases at J, with 14 bases in the middle. In nucleotides, the CDR3 is TGTGCCAGCAGCAGGACGCAGGGTTTCTACACCTTC. Its protein is CASSRTQGFYTF.